This note documents a single T cell receptor (beta chain) sequence. This clonotype was seen repeatedly, ten times or more. Its antigen is unknown. Base qualities were left out, and no much larger clone turns up one base away. The sample is drawn from a study of CD8 T cells in ankylosing spondylitis (dated by TCRdb to about 2017). Describing the broader study: T cell receptor beta repertoires were profiled in healthy donors and ankylosing spondylitis patients so that disease-linked TCR variants could be found. In total, the full study cohort was made up of some 110 healthy donors and roughly 27 ankylosing spondylitis patients. Peripheral blood was sampled, and synovial fluid was additionally collected from ankylosing spondylitis patients. Study-level results and caveats: Significant enrichment of the disease-linked clones was reported in matched synovial fluid samples from ankylosing spondylitis patients. The disease-linked clones showed a CD8+ phenotype and occurred at relatively low frequencies in peripheral blood. A TCR beta motif made up of several highly homologous amino acid variants appeared to be characteristic of blood from ankylosing spondylitis patients. Some motif variants had previously been reported in the synovial fluid and blood of reactive arthritis patients, which suggests shared mechanisms of disease initiation.

The germline V gene (reference sequence) sets CDR1 to DFQATT and CDR2 to SNEGSKA. The CDR3, from cysteine to phenylalanine, totals 13 residues. The kept DNA is CDR3 alone, 39 bases in frame from the first base. TCRdb shows the sequencer as Illumina HiSeq 2500. Quantitative 5'-RACE with molecular barcodes was used to prepare TCR beta libraries. In the paper's pipeline: A new computational method, built on a probabilistic model of VDJ rearrangement, was used to identify disease-linked TCR variants. TCRdb redid the processing of the public reads, applying fastp at Q25 and MiXCR, and retained in-frame beta chains. Every CDR3 protein is listed once, alongside the most common genes and DNA of its rows. TCRdb's processing, not the authors', yielded these V and J calls. Counted in this sample were around 300,000 distinct CDR3 sequences; roughly 12% of them appeared once. About 10% of the sample belongs to the ten largest clones.

The sample consisted of blood, either unsorted or a sorted T cell fraction (not recorded which). This TCR was recovered from a female donor with ankylosing spondylitis or in good health (not recorded which). The chain was built from TRBV20-1 and TRBJ2-1; 9 central bases correspond to TRBD2. The nucleotide sequence is given as TGCAGCATGACTAGCGGAGGAAACAATGAGCAGTTCTTC. Its protein is CSMTSGGNNEQFF.